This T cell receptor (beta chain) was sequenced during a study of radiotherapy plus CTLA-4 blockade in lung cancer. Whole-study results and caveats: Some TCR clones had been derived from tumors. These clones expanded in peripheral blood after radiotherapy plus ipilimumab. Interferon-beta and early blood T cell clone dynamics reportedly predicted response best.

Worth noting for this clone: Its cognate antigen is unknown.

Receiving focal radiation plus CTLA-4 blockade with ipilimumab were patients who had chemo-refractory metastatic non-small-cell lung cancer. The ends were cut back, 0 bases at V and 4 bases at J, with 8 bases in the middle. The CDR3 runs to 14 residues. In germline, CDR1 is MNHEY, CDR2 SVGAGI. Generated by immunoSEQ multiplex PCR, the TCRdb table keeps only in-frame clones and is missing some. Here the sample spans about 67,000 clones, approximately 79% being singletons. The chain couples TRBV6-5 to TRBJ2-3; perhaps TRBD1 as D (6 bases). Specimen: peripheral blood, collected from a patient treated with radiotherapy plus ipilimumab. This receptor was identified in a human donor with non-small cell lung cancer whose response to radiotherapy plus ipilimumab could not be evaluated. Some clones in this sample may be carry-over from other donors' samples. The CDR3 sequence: CASSYSQGPDTQYF. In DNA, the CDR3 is TGTGCCAGCAGTTACTCACAGGGCCCAGATACGCAGTATTTT.